This is a list of T cell receptor beta chains from one sample in a study of CD8 T cells in Susac syndrome. TCRdb used MiXCR to reprocess the immunoSEQ multiplex PCR reads, holding one entry per CDR3 protein. The table includes about 120,000 distinct CDR3 sequences, around 96% detected once. The sample was CD4+ T cells from PBMCs. The receptors shown here come from a human donor with Susac syndrome. Each CDR3 is given with its conserved first and last residue. Each record gives: clone size, CDR3 length, V gene, J gene, D gene, CDR3 DNA, CDR3 protein. A D gene is named only where the DNA matches it firmly. Expanded clones get a size class; other rows say once, few or many, or leave the size out.

clone size: NA
CDR3 length: 15
V gene: TRBV10-2
J gene: TRBJ2-3
D gene: NA
CDR3 DNA: TGCGCCAGCAGAGAGTGGGACTCGGGCACAGATACGCAGTATTTT
CDR3 protein: CASREWDSGTDTQYF

clone size: NA
CDR3 length: 20
V gene: TRBV24-1
J gene: TRBJ2-1
D gene: TRBD2
CDR3 DNA: TGTGCCACCAGTGGTGGGACTAGCGGGAGGCCCCAGGGGTCCGACAATGAGCAGTTCTTC
CDR3 protein: CATSGGTSGRPQGSDNEQFF

clone size: once
CDR3 length: 12
V gene: TRBV28
J gene: TRBJ2-7
D gene: NA
CDR3 DNA: TGTGCCAGCAAAAAGGGTTTCTACGAGCAGTACTTC
CDR3 protein: CASKKGFYEQYF

clone size: NA
CDR3 length: 14
V gene: TRBV7-6
J gene: TRBJ2-7
D gene: NA
CDR3 DNA: TGTGCCAGCAGCCGGACCTTAAGCTCCTACGAGCAGTACTTC
CDR3 protein: CASSRTLSSYEQYF

clone size: NA
CDR3 length: 14
V gene: TRBV7-9
J gene: TRBJ1-5
D gene: NA
CDR3 DNA: TGTGCCAGCAGCTTAAACAGGGATAATCAGCCCCAGCATTTT
CDR3 protein: CASSLNRDNQPQHF

clone size: once
CDR3 length: 14
V gene: TRBV24-1
J gene: TRBJ2-5
D gene: TRBD2
CDR3 DNA: TGTGCCACCAGTAATCCGGGACTAGCAGAGACCCAGTACTTC
CDR3 protein: CATSNPGLAETQYF

clone size: few
CDR3 length: 12
V gene: TRBV5-6
J gene: TRBJ1-5
D gene: NA
CDR3 DNA: TGTGCCAGCAGCTTTAGCAATCAGCCCCAGCATTTT
CDR3 protein: CASSFSNQPQHF

clone size: once
CDR3 length: 16
V gene: TRBV9
J gene: TRBJ2-2
D gene: TRBD2
CDR3 DNA: TGTGCCAGCAGCGTGGCGACTAGCGGGACGGGCGGGGAGCTGTTTTTT
CDR3 protein: CASSVATSGTGGELFF

clone size: NA
CDR3 length: 14
V gene: TRBV2
J gene: TRBJ2-2
D gene: TRBD2
CDR3 DNA: TGTGCCAGCAGCAGGACTAGGAACACCGGGGAGCTGTTTTTT
CDR3 protein: CASSRTRNTGELFF

clone size: NA
CDR3 length: 11
V gene: TRBV30
J gene: TRBJ2-1
D gene: NA
CDR3 DNA: TGTGCCTGGAGTACGGGACTACAGGGGTTCTTC
CDR3 protein: CAWSTGLQGFF

clone size: NA
CDR3 length: 10
V gene: TRBV2
J gene: TRBJ1-1
D gene: NA
CDR3 DNA: TGTGCCAGCGGTAACACTGAAGCTTTCTTT
CDR3 protein: CASGNTEAFF

clone size: NA
CDR3 length: 12
V gene: TRBV23-1
J gene: TRBJ2-1
D gene: NA
CDR3 DNA: TGCGCCAGCAGTCAATCGTCCAATGAGCAGTTCTTC
CDR3 protein: CASSQSSNEQFF

clone size: NA
CDR3 length: 15
V gene: TRBV7-7
J gene: TRBJ2-5
D gene: NA
CDR3 DNA: TGTGCTAGCAGCCCCGACAGCAGAACCCAAGAGACCCAGTACTTC
CDR3 protein: CASSPDSRTQETQYF

clone size: NA
CDR3 length: 16
V gene: TRBV14
J gene: TRBJ1-3
D gene: NA
CDR3 DNA: TGTGCCAGCAGCCGTTTGAGGGGCATTACTGGAAACACCATATATTTT
CDR3 protein: CASSRLRGITGNTIYF

clone size: NA
CDR3 length: 16
V gene: TRBV7-2
J gene: TRBJ1-5
D gene: TRBD1
CDR3 DNA: TGTGCCAGCAGCTCGGCCACAGGGGGTATTACCCAGCCCCAGCATTTT
CDR3 protein: CASSSATGGITQPQHF

clone size: NA
CDR3 length: 14
V gene: TRBV3-1
J gene: TRBJ1-5
D gene: TRBD1
CDR3 DNA: TGTGCCAGCAGCCCACAGGGGGCGGTCCAGCCCCAGCATTTT
CDR3 protein: CASSPQGAVQPQHF

clone size: NA
CDR3 length: 16
V gene: TRBV19
J gene: TRBJ1-5
D gene: NA
CDR3 DNA: TGTGCCAGTAGTCCCCGGACGGGCCATAGCAATCAGCCCCAGCATTTT
CDR3 protein: CASSPRTGHSNQPQHF

clone size: NA
CDR3 length: 15
V gene: TRBV14
J gene: TRBJ2-7
D gene: NA
CDR3 DNA: TGTGCCAGCAGCCAAGAAATTAGGGGGATCCACGAGCAGTACTTC
CDR3 protein: CASSQEIRGIHEQYF

clone size: NA
CDR3 length: 13
V gene: TRBV30
J gene: TRBJ2-7
D gene: NA
CDR3 DNA: TGTGCCTGGAGTGTACGGCAGGGGAACGAGCAGTACTTC
CDR3 protein: CAWSVRQGNEQYF

clone size: once
CDR3 length: 16
V gene: TRBV20-1
J gene: TRBJ2-6
D gene: NA
CDR3 DNA: TGCAGTGCTAGAGTAGTCAGATCTTCAGGGGCCAACGTCCTGACTTTC
CDR3 protein: CSARVVRSSGANVLTF

clone size: NA
CDR3 length: 11
V gene: TRBV7-2
J gene: TRBJ2-7
D gene: NA
CDR3 DNA: TGTGCCAGCAGCCCAGCGGTCGAGCAGTACTTC
CDR3 protein: CASSPAVEQYF

clone size: NA
CDR3 length: 16
V gene: TRBV23-1
J gene: TRBJ2-1
D gene: NA
CDR3 DNA: TGCGCCAGCAGACTATCCGGGATACGCTCCTACAATGAGCAGTTCTTC
CDR3 protein: CASRLSGIRSYNEQFF

clone size: NA
CDR3 length: 15
V gene: TRBV18
J gene: TRBJ2-5
D gene: TRBD1
CDR3 DNA: TGTGCCAGCTCATCGAACGGACAGGGACCCGAGACCCAGTACTTC
CDR3 protein: CASSSNGQGPETQYF

clone size: NA
CDR3 length: 14
V gene: TRBV5-4
J gene: TRBJ2-7
D gene: NA
CDR3 DNA: TGTGCCAGCAGCTTACGACACTCTGACTACGAGCAGTACTTC
CDR3 protein: CASSLRHSDYEQYF

clone size: NA
CDR3 length: 11
V gene: TRBV30
J gene: TRBJ1-1
D gene: TRBD1
CDR3 DNA: TGTGCCTGGGCGACAGGGAAGAAAGCTTTCTTT
CDR3 protein: CAWATGKKAFF

clone size: NA
CDR3 length: 14
V gene: TRBV2
J gene: TRBJ1-3
D gene: NA
CDR3 DNA: TGTGCCAGCAGTGAAATTGCACCTGGAAACACCATATATTTT
CDR3 protein: CASSEIAPGNTIYF

clone size: NA
CDR3 length: 12
V gene: TRBV20-1
J gene: TRBJ1-5
D gene: NA
CDR3 DNA: TGCAGTGCTAGACAGCTAAATCAGCCCCAGCATTTT
CDR3 protein: CSARQLNQPQHF

clone size: NA
CDR3 length: 16
V gene: TRBV27
J gene: TRBJ1-4
D gene: NA
CDR3 DNA: TGTGCCAGCAGACCGATCGCGGGAGCAACTAATGAAAAACTGTTTTTT
CDR3 protein: CASRPIAGATNEKLFF

clone size: NA
CDR3 length: 12
V gene: TRBV29-1
J gene: TRBJ2-1
D gene: NA
CDR3 DNA: TGCAGCGTTGATTGGGCACAAAATGAGCAGTTCTTC
CDR3 protein: CSVDWAQNEQFF

clone size: NA
CDR3 length: 18
V gene: TRBV7-2
J gene: TRBJ2-5
D gene: TRBD2
CDR3 DNA: TGTGCCAGCAGCCACGCTGGGACTAGCGGGAGAGGGGGAGAGACCCAGTACTTC
CDR3 protein: CASSHAGTSGRGGETQYF

clone size: NA
CDR3 length: 14
V gene: TRBV24-1
J gene: TRBJ2-7
D gene: TRBD2
CDR3 DNA: TGTGCCACCGGAGCGGGAGGTAACTCCTACGAGCAGTACTTC
CDR3 protein: CATGAGGNSYEQYF

clone size: NA
CDR3 length: 14
V gene: TRBV20-1
J gene: TRBJ2-7
D gene: NA
CDR3 DNA: TGCAGTGCTAGAGCCCCCAGACGGACCTACGAGCAGTACTTC
CDR3 protein: CSARAPRRTYEQYF

clone size: NA
CDR3 length: 16
V gene: TRBV4-1
J gene: TRBJ1-2
D gene: TRBD1
CDR3 DNA: TGCGCCAGCAGCCAAAGGACCCGACAGGGGAGCTATGGCTACACCTTC
CDR3 protein: CASSQRTRQGSYGYTF

clone size: NA
CDR3 length: 13
V gene: TRBV28
J gene: TRBJ1-2
D gene: NA
CDR3 DNA: TGTGCCAGCACCGCCGGACTACAAGGAGGCTACACCTTC
CDR3 protein: CASTAGLQGGYTF

clone size: NA
CDR3 length: 16
V gene: TRBV6-6
J gene: TRBJ2-6
D gene: NA
CDR3 DNA: TGTGCCACCCTCCGGGACTCAACCGCCGGGGCCAACGTCCTGACTTTC
CDR3 protein: CATLRDSTAGANVLTF

clone size: NA
CDR3 length: 15
V gene: TRBV6-5
J gene: TRBJ2-7
D gene: NA
CDR3 DNA: TGTGCCAGCAGTTCATCTAGCTCTTACTCCTACGAGCAGTACTTC
CDR3 protein: CASSSSSSYSYEQYF

clone size: NA
CDR3 length: 13
V gene: TRBV20-1
J gene: TRBJ1-2
D gene: NA
CDR3 DNA: TGCAGTGCTAGAGATTTTGCGGACTATGGCTACACCTTC
CDR3 protein: CSARDFADYGYTF

clone size: NA
CDR3 length: 14
V gene: TRBV28
J gene: TRBJ1-5
D gene: NA
CDR3 DNA: TGTGCCAGCAGCCTGGGCAGGGCGAATCAGCCCCAGCATTTT
CDR3 protein: CASSLGRANQPQHF

clone size: NA
CDR3 length: 14
V gene: TRBV12-3/TRBV12-4
J gene: TRBJ2-2
D gene: NA
CDR3 DNA: TGTGCCAGCAGGGGCAGCGCGAACACCGGGGAGCTGTTTTTT
CDR3 protein: CASRGSANTGELFF

clone size: NA
CDR3 length: 15
V gene: TRBV7-9
J gene: TRBJ2-1
D gene: NA
CDR3 DNA: TGTGCCAGCAGCTTTACAGTGAGGGACTACAATGAGCAGTTCTTC
CDR3 protein: CASSFTVRDYNEQFF

clone size: NA
CDR3 length: 15
V gene: TRBV4-2
J gene: TRBJ2-3
D gene: NA
CDR3 DNA: TGTGCCAGCAGCCAACGACGGGAGTTGCCAGATACGCAGTATTTT
CDR3 protein: CASSQRRELPDTQYF

clone size: NA
CDR3 length: 13
V gene: TRBV20-1
J gene: TRBJ1-5
D gene: TRBD1
CDR3 DNA: TGCAGTGCGCGGACAGGGGTAAATCAGCCCCAGCATTTT
CDR3 protein: CSARTGVNQPQHF

clone size: NA
CDR3 length: 15
V gene: TRBV5-6
J gene: TRBJ2-1
D gene: TRBD2
CDR3 DNA: TGTGCCAGCACCCCGAGGGCGGGAGGGGTCAATGAGCAGTTCTTC
CDR3 protein: CASTPRAGGVNEQFF

clone size: NA
CDR3 length: 13
V gene: TRBV6-2/TRBV6-3
J gene: TRBJ1-2
D gene: NA
CDR3 DNA: TGTGCCAGCAGTTACAAGGACGGTTATGGCTACACCTTC
CDR3 protein: CASSYKDGYGYTF

clone size: NA
CDR3 length: 15
V gene: TRBV19
J gene: TRBJ1-1
D gene: TRBD1
CDR3 DNA: TGTGCCAGTAGTAAACAGGGGGCTCAGTACACTGAAGCTTTCTTT
CDR3 protein: CASSKQGAQYTEAFF

clone size: NA
CDR3 length: 13
V gene: TRBV30
J gene: TRBJ1-1
D gene: NA
CDR3 DNA: TGTGCCTGGAGTAATGGTGTGAACACTGAAGTTTTCTTT
CDR3 protein: CAWSNGVNTEVFF

clone size: NA
CDR3 length: 14
V gene: TRBV2
J gene: TRBJ2-7
D gene: TRBD2
CDR3 DNA: TGTGCCAGCAGTGTAGCGGGAGGTCTATACGAGCAGTACTTC
CDR3 protein: CASSVAGGLYEQYF

clone size: NA
CDR3 length: 14
V gene: TRBV7-3
J gene: TRBJ2-7
D gene: TRBD1
CDR3 DNA: TGTGCCAGCAGTCTAAGAGGACAGGGGAACGAGCAGTACTTC
CDR3 protein: CASSLRGQGNEQYF

clone size: NA
CDR3 length: 14
V gene: TRBV29-1
J gene: TRBJ1-2
D gene: TRBD1
CDR3 DNA: TGCAGCGTTAACCCGGGACAGGGGTACTATGGCTACACCTTC
CDR3 protein: CSVNPGQGYYGYTF

clone size: NA
CDR3 length: 15
V gene: TRBV9
J gene: TRBJ2-2
D gene: TRBD2
CDR3 DNA: TGTGCCAGCAGCGTAGATAGCGGGAGAAGCGGGGAGCTGTTTTTT
CDR3 protein: CASSVDSGRSGELFF

clone size: NA
CDR3 length: 13
V gene: TRBV20-1
J gene: TRBJ1-2
D gene: TRBD1
CDR3 DNA: TGCAGTGCTAGAGATACAGGGGTTCATGGCTACACCTTC
CDR3 protein: CSARDTGVHGYTF

clone size: NA
CDR3 length: 16
V gene: TRBV14
J gene: TRBJ2-5
D gene: NA
CDR3 DNA: TGTGCCAGCAGCCAAGATTTCGGGTCGATTCCGGAGACCCAGTACTTC
CDR3 protein: CASSQDFGSIPETQYF

clone size: once
CDR3 length: 16
V gene: TRBV19
J gene: TRBJ1-2
D gene: NA
CDR3 DNA: TGTGCCAGTAGTATAGGGCTCCAATGGGCCCGTTATGGCTACACCTTC
CDR3 protein: CASSIGLQWARYGYTF

clone size: NA
CDR3 length: 15
V gene: TRBV25-1
J gene: TRBJ2-3
D gene: NA
CDR3 DNA: TGTGCCAGCAGTGAATTAGAGGGAGCCGAAGATACGCAGTATTTT
CDR3 protein: CASSELEGAEDTQYF

clone size: NA
CDR3 length: 11
V gene: TRBV11-2
J gene: TRBJ2-3
D gene: NA
CDR3 DNA: TGTGCCAGCAGCTTTGCCCATACGCAGTATTTT
CDR3 protein: CASSFAHTQYF

clone size: NA
CDR3 length: 16
V gene: TRBV15
J gene: TRBJ2-7
D gene: TRBD2
CDR3 DNA: TGTGCCACCAGCAGAGATAAGACTAGCGGTGGGGACGAGCAGTACTTC
CDR3 protein: CATSRDKTSGGDEQYF

clone size: NA
CDR3 length: 13
V gene: TRBV3-1
J gene: TRBJ2-1
D gene: NA
CDR3 DNA: TGTGCCAGCAGCCAAATCCCGCGGGGCGAACAGTTCTTC
CDR3 protein: CASSQIPRGEQFF

clone size: NA
CDR3 length: 14
V gene: TRBV18
J gene: TRBJ2-1
D gene: TRBD1
CDR3 DNA: TGTGCCAGCTCACCACCGTCAGGGGGCAATGAGCAGTTCTTC
CDR3 protein: CASSPPSGGNEQFF

clone size: once
CDR3 length: 16
V gene: TRBV21-1
J gene: TRBJ2-3
D gene: NA
CDR3 DNA: TGTGCCAGCAGAAACGGAAGGGACCTCCCTGATAATACGCAGTATTTT
CDR3 protein: CASRNGRDLPDNTQYF